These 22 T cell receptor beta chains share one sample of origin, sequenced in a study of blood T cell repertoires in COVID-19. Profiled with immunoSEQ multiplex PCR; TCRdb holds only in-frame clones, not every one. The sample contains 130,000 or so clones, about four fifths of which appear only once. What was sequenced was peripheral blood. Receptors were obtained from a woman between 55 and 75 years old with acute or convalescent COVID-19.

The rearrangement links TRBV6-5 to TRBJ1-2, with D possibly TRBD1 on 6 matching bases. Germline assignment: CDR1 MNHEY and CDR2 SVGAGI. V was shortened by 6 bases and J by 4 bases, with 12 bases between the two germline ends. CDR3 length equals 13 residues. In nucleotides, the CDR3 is TGTGCCAGCAGCGACAGGACGGGCTATGGCTACACCTTC. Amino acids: CASSDRTGYGYTF.

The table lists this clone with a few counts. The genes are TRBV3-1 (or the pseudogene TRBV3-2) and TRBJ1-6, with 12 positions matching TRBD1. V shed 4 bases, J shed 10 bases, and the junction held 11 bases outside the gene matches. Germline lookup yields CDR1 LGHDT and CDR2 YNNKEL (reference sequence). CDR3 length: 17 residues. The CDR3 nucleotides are TGTGCCAGCAGCCTCGGGACAGGGGGCGCGGGTCGGTCACCCCTCCACTTT. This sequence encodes CASSLGTGGAGRSPLHF.

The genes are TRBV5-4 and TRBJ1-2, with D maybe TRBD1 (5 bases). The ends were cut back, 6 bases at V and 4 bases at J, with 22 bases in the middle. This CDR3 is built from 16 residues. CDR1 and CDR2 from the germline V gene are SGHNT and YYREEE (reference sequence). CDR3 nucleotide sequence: TGTGCCAGCACAATTGGGGAGGGGTCGGGATTCTATGGCTACACCTTC. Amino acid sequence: CASTIGEGSGFYGYTF.

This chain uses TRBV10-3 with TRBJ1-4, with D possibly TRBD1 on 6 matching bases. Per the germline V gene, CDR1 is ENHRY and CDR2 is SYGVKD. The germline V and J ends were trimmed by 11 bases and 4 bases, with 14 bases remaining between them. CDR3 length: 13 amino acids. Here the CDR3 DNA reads TGTGCCTCCCAGGACAGAGTTAATGAAAAACTGTTTTTT. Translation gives CASQDRVNEKLFF.

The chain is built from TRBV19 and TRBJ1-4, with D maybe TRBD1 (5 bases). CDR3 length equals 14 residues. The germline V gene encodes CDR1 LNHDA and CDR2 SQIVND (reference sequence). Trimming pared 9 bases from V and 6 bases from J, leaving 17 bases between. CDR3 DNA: TGTGCCAGCTCCGCCGGGGGGTTGGATGAAAAACTGTTTTTT. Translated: CASSAGGLDEKLFF.

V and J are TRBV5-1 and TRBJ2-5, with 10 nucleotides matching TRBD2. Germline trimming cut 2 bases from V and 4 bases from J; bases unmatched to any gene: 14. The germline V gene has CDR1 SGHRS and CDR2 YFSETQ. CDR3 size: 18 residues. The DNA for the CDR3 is TGCGCCAGCAGCTTACCAATACTCCTAGCGGGGGCGGGAGAGACCCAGTACTTC. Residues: CASSLPILLAGAGETQYF.

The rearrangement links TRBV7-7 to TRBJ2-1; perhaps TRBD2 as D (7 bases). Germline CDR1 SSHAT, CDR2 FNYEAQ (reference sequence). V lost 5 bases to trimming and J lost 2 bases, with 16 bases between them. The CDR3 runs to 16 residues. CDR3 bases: TGTGCCAGCAGCCCCGAGGGGGGGGCCACCTACAATGAGCAGTTCTTC. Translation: CASSPEGGATYNEQFF.

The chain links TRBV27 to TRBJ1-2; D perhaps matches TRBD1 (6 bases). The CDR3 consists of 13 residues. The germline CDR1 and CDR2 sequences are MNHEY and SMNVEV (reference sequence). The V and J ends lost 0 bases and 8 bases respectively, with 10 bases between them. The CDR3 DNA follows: TGTGCCAGCAGTTTATCGGCAGGGGCCGGCTACACCTTC. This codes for CASSLSAGAGYTF.

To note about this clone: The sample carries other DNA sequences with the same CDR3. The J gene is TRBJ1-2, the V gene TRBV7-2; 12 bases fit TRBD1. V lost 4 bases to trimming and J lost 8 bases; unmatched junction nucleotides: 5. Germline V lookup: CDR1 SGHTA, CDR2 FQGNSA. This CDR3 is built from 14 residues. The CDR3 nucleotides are TGTGCCAGCAGCTCGGGACAGGGGGCGGGGGGCTACACCTTC. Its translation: CASSSGQGAGGYTF. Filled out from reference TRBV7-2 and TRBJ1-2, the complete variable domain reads GAGVSQSPSNKVTEKGKDVELRCDPISGHTALYWYRQSLGQGLEFLIYFQGNSAPDKSGLPSDRFSAERTGGSVSTLTIQRTQQEDSAVYLCASSSGQGAGGYTFGSGTRLTVV.

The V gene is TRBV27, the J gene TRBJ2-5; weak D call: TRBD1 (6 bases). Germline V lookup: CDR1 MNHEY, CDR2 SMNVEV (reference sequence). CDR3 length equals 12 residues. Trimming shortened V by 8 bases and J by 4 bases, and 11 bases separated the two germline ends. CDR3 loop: CASGHRVETQYF. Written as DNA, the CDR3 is TGTGCCAGCGGTCACAGGGTAGAGACCCAGTACTTC.

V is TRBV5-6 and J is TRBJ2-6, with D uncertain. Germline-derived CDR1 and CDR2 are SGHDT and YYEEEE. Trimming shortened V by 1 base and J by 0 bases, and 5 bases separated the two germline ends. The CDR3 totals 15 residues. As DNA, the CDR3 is TGTGCCAGCAGCTTGATCCGCTCTGGGGCCAACGTCCTGACTTTC. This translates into CASSLIRSGANVLTF. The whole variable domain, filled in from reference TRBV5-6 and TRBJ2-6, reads DAGVTQSPTHLIKTRGQQVTLRCSPKSGHDTVSWYQQALGQGPQFIFQYYEEEERQRGNFPDRFSGHQFPNYSSELNVNALLLGDSALYLCASSLIRSGANVLTFGAGSRLTVL.

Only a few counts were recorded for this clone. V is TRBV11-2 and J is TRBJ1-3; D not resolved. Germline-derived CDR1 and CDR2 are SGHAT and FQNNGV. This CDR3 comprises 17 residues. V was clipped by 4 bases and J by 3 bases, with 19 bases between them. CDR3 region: CASSSGEFILGGNTIYF. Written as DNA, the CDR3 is TGTGCCAGCAGCTCCGGGGAATTCATCCTAGGTGGAAACACCATATATTTT.

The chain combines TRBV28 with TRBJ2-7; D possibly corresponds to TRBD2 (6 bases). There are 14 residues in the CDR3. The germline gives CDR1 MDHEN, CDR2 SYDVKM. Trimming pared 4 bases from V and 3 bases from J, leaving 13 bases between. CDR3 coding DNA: TGTGCCAGCAGTTCCACCTCCGGGGGCTACGAGCAGTACTTC. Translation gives CASSSTSGGYEQYF.

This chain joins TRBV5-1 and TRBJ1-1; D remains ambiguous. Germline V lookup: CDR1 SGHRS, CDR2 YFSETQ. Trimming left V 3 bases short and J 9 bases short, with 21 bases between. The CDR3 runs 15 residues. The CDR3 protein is CASSSARRGLTQAFF. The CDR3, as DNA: TGCGCCAGCAGCTCAGCACGAAGAGGCCTTACGCAAGCTTTCTTT.

CDR3 in DNA: TGCAGCGTTTTCAGGGTAGGAGGCTACACCTTC. Its translation: CSVFRVGGYTF. The chain combines TRBV29-1 with TRBJ1-2, with a tentative D call TRBD1 (5 bases). CDR3 length: 11 amino acids. Germline loops: CDR1 SQVTM, CDR2 ANQGSEA. V lost 5 bases and J lost 8, with 12 bases in between. Full variable domain (missing parts from reference TRBV29-1 and TRBJ1-2): SAVISQKPSRDICQRGTSLTIQCQVDSQVTMMFWYRQQPGQSLTLIATANQGSEATYESGFVIDKFPISRPNLTFSTLTVSNMSPEDSSIYLCSVFRVGGYTFGSGTRLTVV.

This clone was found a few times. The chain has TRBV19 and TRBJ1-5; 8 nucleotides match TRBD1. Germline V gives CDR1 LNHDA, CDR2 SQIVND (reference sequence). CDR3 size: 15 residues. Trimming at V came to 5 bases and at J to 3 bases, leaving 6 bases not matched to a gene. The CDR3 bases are TGTGCCAGTAGTTCTCAACAGGGGGTCAATCAGCCCCAGCATTTT. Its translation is CASSSQQGVNQPQHF.

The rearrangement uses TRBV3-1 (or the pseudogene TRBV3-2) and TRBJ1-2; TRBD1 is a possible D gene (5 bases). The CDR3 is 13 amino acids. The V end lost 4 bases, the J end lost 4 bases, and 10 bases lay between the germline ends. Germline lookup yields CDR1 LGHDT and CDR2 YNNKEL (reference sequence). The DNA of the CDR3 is TGTGCCAGCAGCCCCTCAGGGTTCTATGGCTACACCTTC. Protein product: CASSPSGFYGYTF.

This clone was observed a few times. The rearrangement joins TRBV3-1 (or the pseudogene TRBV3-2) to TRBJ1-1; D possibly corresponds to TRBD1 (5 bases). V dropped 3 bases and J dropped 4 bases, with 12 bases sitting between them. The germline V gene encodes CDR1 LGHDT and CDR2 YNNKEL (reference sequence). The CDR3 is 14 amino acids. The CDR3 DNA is TGTGCCAGCAGCCAGGCGAGGGGACTCACTGAAGCTTTCTTT. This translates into CASSQARGLTEAFF.

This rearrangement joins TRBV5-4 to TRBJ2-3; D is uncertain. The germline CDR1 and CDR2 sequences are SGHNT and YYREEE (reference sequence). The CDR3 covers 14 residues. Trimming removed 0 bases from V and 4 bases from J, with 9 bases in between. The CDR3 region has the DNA TGTGCCAGCAGCTTGGAGCACTCGTCAGATACGCAGTATTTT. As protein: CASSLEHSSDTQYF.

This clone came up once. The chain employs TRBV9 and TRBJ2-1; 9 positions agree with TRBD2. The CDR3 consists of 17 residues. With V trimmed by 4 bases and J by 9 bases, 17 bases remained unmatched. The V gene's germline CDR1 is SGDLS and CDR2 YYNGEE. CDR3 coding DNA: TGTGCCAGCAGCCCCTCGTTGCTGCGGGGGGGCCAAAGTGAGCAGTTCTTC. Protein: CASSPSLLRGGQSEQFF.

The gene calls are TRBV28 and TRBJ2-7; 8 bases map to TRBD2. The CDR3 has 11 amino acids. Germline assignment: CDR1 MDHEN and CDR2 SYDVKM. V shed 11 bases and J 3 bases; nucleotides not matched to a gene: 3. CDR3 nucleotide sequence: TGTGCCTGGGGGACTAGCTACGAGCAGTACTTC. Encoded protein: CAWGTSYEQYF.

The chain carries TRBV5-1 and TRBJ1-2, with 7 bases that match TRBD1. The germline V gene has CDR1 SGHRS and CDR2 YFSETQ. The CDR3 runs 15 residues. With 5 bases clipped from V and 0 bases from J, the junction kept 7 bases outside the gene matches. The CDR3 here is CASRPGTGANYGYTF. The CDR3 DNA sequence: TGCGCCAGCAGGCCGGGCACAGGGGCTAACTATGGCTACACCTTC.